The 4 T cell receptor beta chains in this list originate from one sample, sequenced in a study of blood T cell repertoires in COVID-19. Libraries were prepared by immunoSEQ multiplex PCR; TCRdb keeps only in-frame clonotypes and omits some of them. The sample has some 90,000 clones, under 90% seen once; the top ten hold 15% to 20%. Sequenced: peripheral blood. Receptor source: a human donor in a cohort sampled during active COVID-19.

This chain joins TRBV3-1 (or the pseudogene TRBV3-2) and TRBJ2-5; 9 positions match TRBD2. Losses at the gene ends were 4 bases for V and 4 bases for J; bases not matched to a gene: 1. From germline, CDR1 is LGHDT and CDR2 YNNKEL (reference sequence). The CDR3 is 13 residues long. The CDR3 is CASSLSGRETQYF. CDR3 DNA: TGTGCCAGCAGCCTTAGCGGGAGAGAGACCCAGTACTTC.

The rearrangement links TRBV28 to TRBJ2-7; 8 positions agree with TRBD2. V trimming: 4 bases; J trimming: 5 bases; junction bases outside the gene matches: 10. Germline V CDR1 and CDR2: MDHEN, SYDVKM. The CDR3 spans 15 residues. CDR3 nucleotides: TGTGCCAGCAGTTCGGGCCTAGCGGGTGTCCACGAGCAGTACTTC. As protein: CASSSGLAGVHEQYF.

The gene calls are TRBV18 and TRBJ1-1, with 11 bases identical to TRBD1. Germline V CDR1 and CDR2: KGHSH, LQKENI. The trim removed 3 bases at V and 8 bases at J, leaving 2 bases unmatched. The CDR3 extends over 13 amino acids. This CDR3 reads CASSPRTGGEAFF. CDR3 coding DNA: TGTGCCAGCTCACCCCGGACAGGGGGCGAAGCTTTCTTT.

Here the CDR3 DNA reads TGTGCCAGCAGCACCTCGACAGGTCTGACAGATACGCAGTATTTT. Encoded protein: CASSTSTGLTDTQYF. The chain combines TRBV12-1 with TRBJ2-3; the table's D call TRBD1 went unverified against the DNA. TRBV12-1 is assigned pseudogene status. The CDR3 totals 15 residues.